This T cell receptor (beta chain) was captured by sequencing in a study of blood T cell repertoires in COVID-19. V was pared by 3 bases and J by 4 bases, with 6 bases of the junction left unmatched. The germline V gene encodes CDR1 SGHKS and CDR2 YYEKEE (reference sequence). This CDR3 is 14 amino acids long. Profiling relied on immunoSEQ multiplex PCR, and the TCRdb table lists in-frame clones only, not all of them. The repertoire includes about 200,000 clones, about 80% of them detected once, and around 7.5% sits in the top ten. The chain couples TRBV5-5 to TRBJ2-7; 8 positions match TRBD1. Sequencing input: PBMCs or T cells enriched from blood (not recorded which). This TCR derives from a man in his forties who had recovered from COVID-19. The CDR3 loop is CASSSQGAPYEQYF. CDR3 nucleotides: TGTGCCAGCAGCTCGCAGGGGGCGCCTTACGAGCAGTACTTC.